The 4 T cell receptor beta chains below all came from one sample that was sequenced in a study of cytomegalovirus exposure and HLA in healthy donors. The study ran its PCR with 60 Vbeta and 13 Jbeta primers. The assay was immunoSEQ multiplex PCR, and TCRdb's table has in-frame clones only and misses some. The sample yields approximately 120,000 clones, about 81% seen once. Sample: PBMCs. The receptors derive from a woman aged 25-40 years in good health and CMV-seronegative.

The chain combines TRBV5-1 with TRBJ2-5, with D maybe TRBD2 (5 bases). The end of the DNA aligns better with TRBJ2-7, so the J call may be wrong. Per germline, CDR1 SGHRS and CDR2 YFSETQ. This CDR3 spans 14 amino acids. CDR3 protein: CASSLSGGPPEQYF. CDR3 in DNA: TGCGCCAGCAGCTTGTCCGGAGGCCCACCCGAGCAGTACTTC.

CDR3 sequence: CSVEEWEVGTDTQYF. The CDR3 DNA follows: TGCAGCGTTGAAGAGTGGGAGGTCGGGACAGATACGCAGTATTTT. This chain links TRBV29-1 with TRBJ2-3; tentatively, D is TRBD2 (6 bases). V was pared by 0 bases and J by 3 bases, with 13 bases between. From germline, CDR1 is SQVTM and CDR2 ANQGSEA. This CDR3 is 15 amino acids long.

V is TRBV27 and J is TRBJ2-1; TRBD2 matches 16 bases. J lost 10 bases, V lost 2 bases, and 5 bases had no gene match. Germline values: CDR1 MNHEY, CDR2 SMNVEV (reference sequence). The CDR3 runs to 16 residues. CDR3 sequence reads: CASSLGTSGGAGEQFF. DNA for the CDR3: TGTGCCAGCAGTTTAGGGACTAGCGGGGGGGCTGGAGAGCAGTTCTTC.

The chain has TRBV27 and TRBJ1-6; D is uncertain. Trimming stripped 6 bases from V and 1 base from J, with 7 bases between. The CDR3 has 14 residues. Per germline, CDR1 MNHEY and CDR2 SMNVEV (reference sequence). The CDR3 loop is CASRSGSYNSPLHF. In DNA form, the CDR3 reads TGTGCCAGCAGATCGGGATCCTATAATTCACCCCTCCACTTT.